This TCR beta chain was sequenced in a study of shared clonotypes between healthy human individuals. Across the study: Three plates were used per donor for CD4 naive, three for CD4 memory, two for CD8 naive and one for CD8 memory. Whole-study findings and limits: Only blood was sampled, and tissue TCR repertoires likely differ from blood ones. Of the naive CD4 clonotypes, around 4.8% were shared across several donors.

There are 15 residues in the CDR3. Unmatched junction bases numbered 4, after V lost 3 bases and J lost 2 bases. CDR1 and CDR2 from the germline V gene are MDHEN and SYDVKM. Original methodology: There were no quality scores in the junction-only immunoSEQ sequences, so filtering differed. The protocol was immunoSEQ multiplex PCR, while the TCRdb copy is restricted to in-frame clones and leaves out a portion. The V and J calls and clone size were taken over from that table, and D and trimming were inferred from the DNA. The table lists about 1.5 million clones, approximately 98% of them singletons, with 0.45% in the top ten. Notes on this clone: The antigen is undetermined.

Specimen: naive CD4+ T cells sorted from blood. Documented subset: CD45RA+ positively selected. The receptor's source is a man aged 25-40 years in good health. This chain joins TRBV28 and TRBJ2-1, with TRBD1 matching over 7 bases. The CDR3, as DNA: TGTGCCAGCAGTTTCCAAGGACAGGCCTACAATGAGCAGTTCTTC. This codes for CASSFQGQAYNEQFF. Variable domain in full (rest from reference TRBV28 and TRBJ2-1): DVKVTQSSRYLVKRTGEKVFLECVQDMDHENMFWYRQDPGLGLRLIYFSYDVKMKEKGDIPEGYSVSREKKERFSLILESASTNQTSMYLCASSFQGQAYNEQFFGPGTRLTVL.